Below, 26 T cell receptor beta chains from the same sample are listed, as sequenced in a study of blood T cell repertoires in COVID-19 (dated by TCRdb to 2018 to 2020). Library preparation used the immunoSEQ multiplex PCR assay. TCRdb's version of the immuneACCESS table is confined to in-frame rearrangements and falls short of the full clone set. An unresolved V gene accounts for under half of the shortfall where checked; the remainder is of unknown origin. The sample profile shows some 200,000 clones; under 90% of them were found once. The ten largest account for approximately 15% of the sample. The material sequenced was peripheral blood. Receptors were obtained from a man aged 25-45 years with active or convalescent COVID-19.

This chain uses TRBV19 with TRBJ2-3; 7 positions match TRBD1. Germline trimming cut 2 bases from V and 6 bases from J; bases unmatched to any gene: 5. The CDR3 spans 14 residues. Germline assignment: CDR1 LNHDA and CDR2 SQIVND (reference sequence). The CDR3 here is CASSILDRVDTQYF. CDR3 DNA: TGTGCCAGTAGTATACTCGACAGGGTGGATACGCAGTATTTT.

The chain joins TRBV12-3 or TRBV12-4 to TRBJ1-2; TRBD1 matches 7 bases. CDR3 size: 13 residues. The V and J ends lost 6 bases and 5 bases, in that order; junction bases with no gene match: 6. CDR3 bases: TGTGCCAGCAGGAGAAACAGGGGATATGGCTACACCTTC. Translating gives CASRRNRGYGYTF.

This chain joins TRBV7-9 and TRBJ2-2; D may be TRBD1 (6 bases). V was shortened by 7 bases and J by 1 base, with 13 bases between the two germline ends. Germline CDR1 is SEHNR and CDR2 is FQNEAQ (reference sequence). This CDR3 contains 15 residues. This CDR3 is CASTKDSWNTGELFF. DNA for the CDR3: TGTGCCAGCACCAAGGACAGCTGGAACACCGGGGAGCTGTTTTTT. Drawing the rest from reference TRBV7-9 and TRBJ2-2, the complete variable domain is DTGVSQNPRHKITKRGQNVTFRCDPISEHNRLYWYRQTLGQGPEFLTYFQNEAQLEKSRLLSDRFSAERPKGSFSTLEIQRTEQGDSAMYLCASTKDSWNTGELFFGEGSRLTVL.

This rearrangement joins TRBV4-1 to TRBJ2-1; TRBD2 aligns across 10 bases. Germline V gene data show CDR1 as MGHRA and CDR2 as YSYEKL. V shed 0 bases, J shed 2 bases, and the junction held 7 bases outside the gene matches. The CDR3 sequence is 18 residues long. The CDR3 region has the DNA TGCGCCAGCAGCCAAGACCCCCTCAGCGGGAGGGCCTACAATGAGCAGTTCTTC. It is translated as CASSQDPLSGRAYNEQFF.

This sequence joins TRBV30 and TRBJ2-3; TRBD2 matches at 7 bases. V was clipped by 5 bases and J by 1 base; unmatched bases: 0. The CDR3 totals 12 residues. The germline gives CDR1 GTSNPN, CDR2 SVGIG (reference sequence). CDR3 loop: CAWGLGTDTQYF. The CDR3 coding sequence is TGTGCCTGGGGACTAGGCACAGATACGCAGTATTTT. Looking up the rest from reference TRBV30 and TRBJ2-3 gives the full variable domain: SQTIHQWPATLVQPVGSPLSLECTVEGTSNPNLYWYRQAAGRGLQLLFYSVGIGQISSEVPQNLSASRPQDRQFILSSKKLLLSDSGFYLCAWGLGTDTQYFGPGTRLTVL.

In this sample, this clone turned up once. The J gene is TRBJ2-5, the V gene TRBV4-1; TRBD1 matches at 7 bases. J lost 5 bases, V lost 3 bases, and 9 bases had no gene match. The CDR3 totals 15 residues. In germline, CDR1 is MGHRA, CDR2 YSYEKL. CDR3 bases: TGCGCCAGCAGCCAGCAAGGGGGCACCTCCGAGACCCAGTACTTC. As protein: CASSQQGGTSETQYF.

The chain is built from TRBV19 and TRBJ2-2, with D possibly being TRBD1 (5 bases). Germline V lookup: CDR1 LNHDA, CDR2 SQIVND (reference sequence). V was shortened by 5 bases and J by 6 bases, with 13 bases between the two germline ends. The CDR3 runs to 14 residues. This CDR3 reads CASSPESGSGELFF. CDR3 nucleotides: TGTGCCAGTAGTCCCGAGTCAGGGTCCGGGGAGCTGTTTTTT. Supplemented by reference TRBV19 and TRBJ2-2, the full variable domain reads DGGITQSPKYLFRKEGQNVTLSCEQNLNHDAMYWYRQDPGQGLRLIYYSQIVNDFQKGDIAEGYSVSREKKESFPLTVTSAQKNPTAFYLCASSPESGSGELFFGEGSRLTVL.

The V and J genes are TRBV3-1 (or the pseudogene TRBV3-2) and TRBJ2-7; 9 bases map to TRBD2. Germline V gene lookup returns CDR1 LGHDT and CDR2 YNNKEL (reference sequence). J gave up 3 bases and V 2 bases, and 5 bases lay outside the gene matches. The CDR3 contains 15 residues. As DNA, the CDR3 is TGTGCCAGCAGCCAACGTAGCGGGAGAGGCTACGAGCAGTACTTC. Its translation: CASSQRSGRGYEQYF.

V gene TRBV6-5 combines with J gene TRBJ1-2; the D gene is possibly TRBD1 (6 bases). The V and J ends lost 6 bases and 3 bases respectively, with 11 bases between them. Germline loops: CDR1 MNHEY, CDR2 SVGAGI. This CDR3 is 13 amino acids long. The CDR3 spells CASRRDTHYGYTF. The CDR3 DNA reads TGTGCCAGCAGACGGGACACTCACTATGGCTACACCTTC.

The rearrangement uses TRBV11-2 and TRBJ1-1; the D gene is possibly TRBD1 (6 bases). The CDR3 extends over 13 amino acids. The V end lost 3 bases, the J end lost 6 bases, and 11 bases lay between the germline ends. Germline CDR1 SGHAT, CDR2 FQNNGV. As DNA, the CDR3 is TGTGCCAGCAGCTTGGGGGCAGTCGCTGAAGCTTTCTTT. This codes for CASSLGAVAEAFF.

This chain links TRBV28 with TRBJ1-5; TRBD1 is a possible D gene (5 bases). The V gene's germline CDR1 is MDHEN and CDR2 SYDVKM. CDR3 size: 14 residues. Trimming left V 6 bases short and J 6 bases short, with 15 bases between. The CDR3 bases are TGTGCCAGCAGCTATACCACAGGTACTCAGCCCCAGCATTTT. Protein: CASSYTTGTQPQHF.

This chain joins TRBV25-1 and TRBJ1-4; TRBD1 matches at 9 bases. Trimming took 6 bases from V and 4 from J; bases not matched to a gene: 3. The CDR3 is made up of 14 amino acids. Germline lookup yields CDR1 MGHDK and CDR2 SYGVNS. The CDR3 DNA is TGTGCCAGCAGCTGGGGACAGGGTAATGAAAAACTGTTTTTT. Its translation is CASSWGQGNEKLFF.

Only one count was recorded for this clone. The chain recombines TRBV28 with TRBJ1-4, with 7 nucleotides matching TRBD1. The length of the CDR3 is 16 residues. Trimming cost V 7 bases and J 8 bases; bases outside gene matches: 16. Germline CDR1 is MDHEN and CDR2 is SYDVKM. CDR3 loop: CASTALGRGRREKLFF. CDR3 sequence (DNA): TGTGCCAGCACCGCGCTCGGCAGGGGGAGGAGGGAAAAACTGTTTTTT.

This sequence joins TRBV6-5 and TRBJ1-2; 9 bases are shared with TRBD1. Trimming removed 5 bases from V and 8 bases from J; junction bases left unmatched: 6. Looked up from germline, CDR1 is MNHEY and CDR2 is SVGAGI. CDR3 length: 13 amino acids. The CDR3 sequence is CASSTTGGAGYTF. CDR3 coding DNA: TGTGCCAGCAGTACTACAGGGGGCGCGGGCTACACCTTC.

The chain's CDR3 is CASSLGVDFSGGELFF. In DNA form, the CDR3 reads TGTGCCAGCAGCTTAGGAGTCGACTTCAGCGGCGGGGAGCTGTTTTTT. The chain employs TRBV11-2 and TRBJ2-2, with D perhaps matching TRBD2 (5 bases). This CDR3 region has 16 residues. Germline loops: CDR1 SGHAT, CDR2 FQNNGV. Trimming shortened V by 1 base and J by 7 bases, and 16 bases separated the two germline ends.

The chain recombines TRBV6-2 or TRBV6-3 with TRBJ2-7; D is undetermined. Trimming cost V 6 bases and J 1 base, with 19 bases left between them. The length of the CDR3 is 16 residues. The germline CDR1 and CDR2 sequences are MNHEY and SVGEGT. The CDR3 DNA is TGTGCCAGCAGCCGACTCTCGCCCCCCTCATCCTACGAGCAGTACTTC. Its protein is CASSRLSPPSSYEQYF.

The rearrangement joins TRBV9 to TRBJ1-1; D remains ambiguous. CDR1 SGDLS and CDR2 YYNGEE come from the germline V gene. The CDR3 extends over 14 amino acids. Trimming removed 2 bases from V and 1 base from J, with 9 bases in between. CDR3 sequence reads: CASSVAQANTEAFF. In DNA, the CDR3 is TGTGCCAGCAGCGTCGCGCAGGCGAACACTGAAGCTTTCTTT. The full variable domain, rest sourced from reference TRBV9 and TRBJ1-1, is DSGVTQTPKHLITATGQRVTLRCSPRSGDLSVYWYQQSLDQGLQFLIQYYNGEERAKGNILERFSAQQFPDLHSELNLSSLELGDSALYFCASSVAQANTEAFFGQGTRLTVV.

This clone has only a few counts. The V call is TRBV25-1, the J call TRBJ1-2, with 7 bases aligning to TRBD1. The germline CDR1 and CDR2 sequences are MGHDK and SYGVNS. The CDR3 extends over 14 amino acids. V shed 4 bases, J shed 6 bases, and the junction held 8 bases outside the gene matches. CDR3 loop: CASSATTGHDGYTF. The DNA for the CDR3 is TGTGCCAGCAGTGCGACGACAGGGCATGATGGCTACACCTTC.

This clone was found once. The chain joins TRBV29-1 to TRBJ2-5; a possible D gene is TRBD2 (7 bases). This CDR3 region has 15 residues. CDR1 SQVTM and CDR2 ANQGSEA come from the germline V gene. The germline V and J ends were trimmed by 7 bases and 2 bases, with 20 bases remaining between them. In nucleotides, the CDR3 is TGCAGCGGAGGGGCGGGGGCAGGGGTTCAAGAGACCCAGTACTTC. Encoded protein: CSGGAGAGVQETQYF.

The chain uses TRBV6-2 or TRBV6-3 and TRBJ1-4; D not certain. Trimming shortened V by 5 bases and J by 2 bases, and 9 bases separated the two germline ends. CDR1 is MNHEY, CDR2 SVGEGT, per germline. This CDR3 region has 14 residues. The CDR3 nucleotides read TGTGCCAGCAGTCAGCGACGGACTAATGAAAAACTGTTTTTT. Its protein is CASSQRRTNEKLFF.

This clone turned up a few times. This chain joins TRBV7-9 and TRBJ2-3, with D unclear. CDR1 is SEHNR, CDR2 FQNEAQ, per germline (reference sequence). Trimming removed 4 bases from V and 3 bases from J, with 8 bases in between. CDR3 length: 13 amino acids. The CDR3 nucleotides read TGTGCCAGCAGCTACCGGCGGACAGATACGCAGTATTTT. Its translation is CASSYRRTDTQYF.

A few counts support this clone. The rearrangement uses TRBV6-5 and TRBJ1-2; 11 bases match TRBD1. CDR1 is MNHEY, CDR2 SVGAGI, per germline. Trimming at V came to 4 bases and at J to 7 bases, leaving 8 bases not matched to a gene. The CDR3 contains 15 residues. The CDR3 nucleotides are TGTGCCAGCAGTTGGAGGACAGGGGGCGCGAGTGGCTACACCTTC. Translating gives CASSWRTGGASGYTF.

The chain uses TRBV28 and TRBJ1-4, with 8 bases fitting TRBD1. This CDR3 is 15 amino acids long. V gave up 4 bases and J gave up 3 bases; unmatched junction bases: 4. Germline assignment: CDR1 MDHEN and CDR2 SYDVKM. The CDR3 here is CASSSLTGANEKLFF. Here the CDR3 DNA reads TGTGCCAGCAGTTCTCTGACAGGGGCTAATGAAAAACTGTTTTTT.

The CDR3 DNA sequence: TGTGCCAGCAGTTTAGGGGGTGCGGGCGGGGAGCTGTTTTTT. It encodes CASSLGGAGGELFF. This chain connects TRBV6-5 to TRBJ2-2; D might be TRBD1 (6 bases). Trimming removed 4 bases at V and 7 bases at J, with 13 bases between. Germline V lookup: CDR1 MNHEY, CDR2 SVGAGI. CDR3 length equals 14 residues.

The chain couples TRBV5-6 to TRBJ1-2, with D maybe TRBD1 (6 bases). CDR1 and CDR2 (germline): SGHDT, YYEEEE. Trimming took off 4 bases at V and 0 bases at J, with 16 bases between the two ends. This CDR3 has 16 amino acids. CDR3 in DNA: TGTGCCAGCAGCCTAGGACAGATTCCAGCTAACTATGGCTACACCTTC. Protein: CASSLGQIPANYGYTF.

The rearrangement joins TRBV19 to TRBJ2-7; D is perhaps TRBD1 (6 bases). CDR3 length equals 15 residues. V was shortened by 7 bases and J by 0 bases, with 16 bases between the two germline ends. Germline V lookup: CDR1 LNHDA, CDR2 SQIVND (reference sequence). The CDR3 coding sequence is TGTGCCAGTACTACAGGGCGATCAAGCTCCTACGAGCAGTACTTC. Its translation: CASTTGRSSSYEQYF.